Here is one TCR beta chain with its context. The CDR3 extends over 16 amino acids. Trimming cost V 2 bases and J 0 bases, with 11 bases left between them. In germline, CDR1 is LNHNV, CDR2 YYDKDF (reference sequence). The sample is drawn from a study of blood T cell repertoires in COVID-19. Generated by immunoSEQ multiplex PCR, the TCRdb table keeps only in-frame clones and is missing some. The table lists approximately 460,000 clones, 89% of them singletons. The sequence was collected from a young man with COVID-19, enrolled during active disease. The chain joins TRBV15 to TRBJ2-1, with a weak D call TRBD1 (6 bases). The specimen sequenced was peripheral blood. CDR3 residues: CATSRKQGYSYNEQFF. CDR3 nucleotides: TGTGCCACCAGCAGAAAACAGGGTTACTCCTACAATGAGCAGTTCTTC.